This T cell receptor (beta chain) emerged from a study of glioma-infiltrating T cells. Study-level background: Blood libraries targeted about 4- to 10-fold coverage of about one million T cells. General study points: Only very few CDR3 sequences appeared in both tissue and blood. Shared blood CDR3 signature motifs marked patients with low tissue-blood divergence.

The length of the CDR3 is 16 residues. Germline CDR1 and CDR2: DFQATT and SNEGSKA (reference sequence). V lost 3 bases and J lost 1; bases outside the gene matches: 5. This clonotype has at least ten counts. Antigen specificity is unknown. The iRepertoire nested amplicon-rescue multiplex PCR amplified TCR alpha and beta CDR3s from RNA. Tissue mRNA or PBMC total RNA, about 85-400 ng, went into one-step reverse transcription and amplification. A single record per CDR3 protein comes from TCRdb applying MiXCR to the multiplex PCR reads. The data show fewer than 500,000 distinct CDR3 sequences, with about two fifths seen just once and around 12% held by the top ten.

This sequence originates from a human donor with low-grade glioma or glioblastoma, undergoing nonglioma brain surgery, or in good health (not recorded which). The sequenced material came from glioma tissue, nonneoplastic brain tissue, or PBMCs (not recorded which). V and J are TRBV20-1 and TRBJ2-7; 14 bases are a match to TRBD2. The CDR3 reads CSARGLAGDLSYEQYF. The CDR3 nucleotides are TGCAGTGCTAGGGGACTAGCGGGGGATCTATCCTACGAGCAGTACTTC.